This T cell receptor (beta chain) is from a study of blood T cell repertoires in COVID-19. Study context: Some COVID-19 samples were acute and others convalescent; all came from the United States, Italy and Spain.

The V and J ends lost 10 bases and 1 base respectively, with 16 bases between them. CDR3 length equals 15 residues. The germline V gene encodes CDR1 LNHDA and CDR2 SQIVND (reference sequence). Only in-frame clones appear in the TCRdb table, and some are missing; sequencing was by immunoSEQ multiplex PCR. The data hold roughly 200,000 clones, with 70% to 90% observed a single time. This receptor was obtained from a man between 60 and 75 years old with acute or convalescent COVID-19. Input material: peripheral blood. This sequence joins TRBV19 and TRBJ2-2; TRBD2 is a possible D gene (6 bases). The CDR3 nucleotides read TGTGCCACCACCTGGTTGGGGGGGAACACCGGGGAGCTGTTTTTT. This codes for CATTWLGGNTGELFF.